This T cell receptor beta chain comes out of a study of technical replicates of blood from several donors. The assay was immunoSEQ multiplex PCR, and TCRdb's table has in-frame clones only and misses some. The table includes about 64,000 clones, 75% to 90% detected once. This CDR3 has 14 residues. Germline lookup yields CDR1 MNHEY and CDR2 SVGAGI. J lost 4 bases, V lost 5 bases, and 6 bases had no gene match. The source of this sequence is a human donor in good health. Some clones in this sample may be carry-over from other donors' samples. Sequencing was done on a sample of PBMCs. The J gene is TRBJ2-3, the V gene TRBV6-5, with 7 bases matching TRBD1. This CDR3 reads CASSLDRAADTQYF. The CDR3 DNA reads TGTGCCAGCAGTCTTGACAGGGCCGCAGATACGCAGTATTTT.